These 20 T cell receptor beta chains were all obtained from the same sample, sequenced in a study of breast tumors, draining lymph nodes, adjacent tissues. Breast cancer patients provided tissue from their axillary draining lymph nodes. TCRdb used MiXCR to reprocess the multiplex PCR reads, holding one entry per CDR3 protein. The table records about 200,000 distinct CDR3 sequences, less than 40% of them present only once. Source material: axillary lymph node tissue. The source of these receptors is a female donor with breast cancer. Some clones in this sample may be carry-over from other donors' samples.

This clonotype has at least ten counts. The chain employs TRBV5-6 and TRBJ1-4; TRBD1 aligns across 7 bases. V was clipped by 3 bases and J by 4 bases; unmatched bases: 3. CDR1 and CDR2 (germline): SGHDT, YYEEEE. The CDR3 totals 14 residues. In DNA form, the CDR3 reads TGTGCCAGCAGCTGGGGACAGAATAATGAAAAACTGTTTTTT. Amino acid sequence: CASSWGQNNEKLFF.

In this sample, this clonotype turned up many times. The chain couples TRBV19 to TRBJ1-5; D is unresolved. Germline CDR1 LNHDA, CDR2 SQIVND (reference sequence). Trimming removed 9 bases at V and 6 bases at J, with 15 bases between. The CDR3 consists of 13 residues. The CDR3 DNA reads as TGTGCCAGCCGGGCTCAGCGGAGTCAGCCCCAGCATTTT. Translation gives CASRAQRSQPQHF.

The chain uses TRBV20-1 and TRBJ2-3, with 8 bases lining up with TRBD1. V lost 8 bases and J lost 2; bases outside the gene matches: 6. CDR3 length: 13 residues. CDR1 DFQATT and CDR2 SNEGSKA come from the germline V gene (reference sequence). In DNA, the CDR3 is TGCAGTAAACAGGGGGACAACACAGATACGCAGTATTTT. Translating it yields CSKQGDNTDTQYF.

This clonotype appeared a single time. Its ends do not fully match the called genes, so a read error is possible. This rearrangement joins TRBV20-1 to TRBJ2-5; D call uncertain. The CDR3 consists of 9 residues. Looked up from germline, CDR1 is DFQATT and CDR2 is SNEGSKA (reference sequence). The chain's CDR3 is CSAREPQYF. As DNA, the CDR3 is TGCAGTGCTAGAGAGCCCCAGTACTTC.

The V call is TRBV19, the J call TRBJ2-1; 14 bases map to TRBD2. V trimming: 5 bases; J trimming: 7 bases; junction bases outside the gene matches: 4. Germline V gives CDR1 LNHDA, CDR2 SQIVND (reference sequence). The CDR3 totals 15 residues. The CDR3 protein is CASSATSGGGNEQFF. In DNA form, the CDR3 reads TGTGCCAGTAGTGCGACTAGCGGGGGGGGAAATGAGCAGTTCTTC.

The chain couples TRBV2 to TRBJ2-5; weak D call: TRBD1 (7 bases). The CDR3 spans 16 residues. V gave up 4 bases and J gave up 4 bases, with 19 bases separating them. Germline lookup yields CDR1 SNHLY and CDR2 FYNNEI. DNA for the CDR3: TGTGCCAGCAGTGCTATAAGGCCAGGGGGGATAGAGACCCAGTACTTC. Protein sequence: CASSAIRPGGIETQYF.

The rearrangement links TRBV6-6 to TRBJ2-2; D remains unclear. The CDR3 runs to 15 residues. CDR1 and CDR2 from the germline V gene are MNHNY and SVGAGI (reference sequence). Trimming shortened V by 2 bases and J by 1 base, and 8 bases separated the two germline ends. CDR3 sequence: CASSYATGNTGELFF. The CDR3 nucleotides are TGTGCCAGCAGTTACGCTACCGGGAACACCGGGGAGCTGTTTTTT.

This clonotype showed up many times. This chain links TRBV5-8 with TRBJ2-5, with a possible D match to TRBD2 (6 bases). Between the trimmed V and J ends, which lost 0 bases and 4 bases, there was a span of 16 bases. This CDR3 has 16 residues. Germline lookup yields CDR1 SGHTS and CDR2 YDEGEE. CDR3 loop: CASSLVEGLQRETQYF. CDR3 DNA sequence: TGTGCCAGCAGCTTGGTGGAGGGGCTACAACGAGAGACCCAGTACTTC.

This clonotype was observed many times. The rearrangement links TRBV7-3 to TRBJ2-7; possible D gene TRBD1, 6 bases. V dropped 6 bases and J dropped 2 bases, with 11 bases sitting between them. CDR3 size: 13 residues. The germline V gene has CDR1 SGHTA and CDR2 FQGTGA. The CDR3 DNA follows: TGTGCCAGCAGTCAGGGGTTACCCTACGAGCAGTACTTC. Residues: CASSQGLPYEQYF.

The chain has TRBV12-3 or TRBV12-4 and TRBJ2-3, with 8 bases fitting TRBD1. There are 18 residues in the CDR3. Trimming at V came to 4 bases and at J to 0 bases, leaving 12 bases not matched to a gene. CDR3 sequence (DNA): TGTGCCAGCAGTTCAAACTCCGGGACAGGAGCTAGCACAGATACGCAGTATTTT. This codes for CASSSNSGTGASTDTQYF.

CDR3 residues: CSAVRGTGRAEKLFF. The CDR3 DNA reads TGCAGTGCTGTAAGGGGGACAGGGAGGGCTGAAAAACTGTTTTTT. The V call is TRBV20-1, the J call TRBJ1-4; 9 positions match TRBD1. V lost 5 bases, J lost 7 bases, and 11 bases stayed unmatched. Per germline, CDR1 DFQATT and CDR2 SNEGSKA (reference sequence). This CDR3 region has 15 residues.

Remarks on this clonotype: This likely comes from a read error, as the CDR3 has no conserved phenylalanine or tryptophan at its end. DNA for the CDR3: TGCAGCGTTGAACCAGGGGGCACTGAAGCTTTCGTT. As protein: CSVEPGGTEAFV. This sequence joins TRBV29-1 and TRBJ1-1, with 7 bases matching TRBD1. The CDR3 extends over 12 amino acids. V lost 2 bases, J lost 4 bases, and 1 base stayed unmatched. CDR1 is SQVTM and CDR2 is ANQGSEA in the germline V gene.

V usage is TRBV12-3 or TRBV12-4 and J usage is TRBJ1-5; D remains unclear. Trimming took off 7 bases at V and 10 bases at J, with 11 bases between the two ends. The CDR3 length is 11 residues. CDR3 in DNA: TGTGCCAGCACCCGGACGGGACCCCAGCATTTT. Amino acid sequence: CASTRTGPQHF.

This clonotype was counted ten times or more. CDR3 loop: CASSYGGATNEKLFF. DNA of the CDR3: TGTGCCAGCAGTTACGGGGGGGCAACTAATGAAAAACTGTTTTTT. This chain connects TRBV6-6 to TRBJ1-4; TRBD1 might be the D (5 bases). Germline V CDR1 and CDR2: MNHNY, SVGAGI (reference sequence). V dropped 2 bases and J dropped 0 bases, with 7 bases sitting between them. The CDR3 consists of 15 residues.

In its sample, this clonotype was seen many times. For the CDR3, the DNA is TGTGCCAGCTCACCAATCTCTGGGGCCAACGTCCTGACTTTC. It specifies CASSPISGANVLTF. This rearrangement joins TRBV18 to TRBJ2-6; D is unresolved. Germline V CDR1 and CDR2: KGHSH, LQKENI. The ends were cut back, 2 bases at V and 0 bases at J, with 2 bases in the middle. This CDR3 is built from 14 residues. The full variable domain, its missing parts supplied by reference TRBV18 and TRBJ2-6, is NAGVMQNPRHLVRRRGQEARLRCSPMKGHSHVYWYRQLPEEGLKFMVYLQKENIIDESGMPKERFSAEFPKEGPSILRIQQVVRGDSAAYFCASSPISGANVLTFGAGSRLTVL.

This clonotype was seen repeatedly, ten times or more. J is TRBJ1-2 and V is TRBV6-4, with D possibly TRBD1 on 5 matching bases. CDR1 is MRHNA, CDR2 SNTAGT, per germline. The CDR3 covers 16 residues. V was trimmed by 5 bases and J by 1 base, leaving 17 bases between them. The CDR3 region is CASSIQAPPLNYGYTF. For the CDR3, the DNA is TGTGCCAGCAGTATACAGGCCCCCCCACTTAACTATGGCTACACCTTC.

Concerning this clonotype itself: A much larger clone differs by one base, so this may be a read error. The chain joins TRBV6-1 to TRBJ1-5; no firm D call. The ends were cut back, 5 bases at V and 3 bases at J, with 14 bases in the middle. The length of the CDR3 is 15 residues. Germline V lookup: CDR1 MNHNS, CDR2 SASEGT. The CDR3 DNA reads TGTGCCAGCAGTCAATCGGGTAGAGTCAATCAGCCCCAGCATTTT. It translates to CASSQSGRVNQPQHF.

In its sample, this clonotype was seen many times. V gene TRBV7-9 combines with J gene TRBJ1-6, with TRBD1 as a possible D gene (6 bases). Germline loops: CDR1 SEHNR, CDR2 FQNEAQ (reference sequence). The CDR3 has 14 residues. Trimming removed 5 bases at V and 2 bases at J, with 7 bases between. This chain's CDR3 is CASSPGAYNSPLHF. CDR3 nucleotide sequence: TGTGCCAGCAGCCCAGGGGCCTATAATTCACCCCTCCACTTT.

Many counts were recorded for this clonotype. This rearrangement joins TRBV2 to TRBJ2-5; D is undetermined. The ends were cut back, 8 bases at V and 3 bases at J, with 10 bases in the middle. CDR3 length: 12 residues. Per germline, CDR1 SNHLY and CDR2 FYNNEI. In nucleotides, the CDR3 is TGTGCCAGCGCTCAGATGGAAGAGACCCAGTACTTC. This sequence encodes CASAQMEETQYF.

This clonotype was counted between two and nine times. One junction end disagrees with the germline gene, perhaps due to a read error. J is TRBJ2-5 and V is TRBV19; 11 bases fit TRBD1. This CDR3 region has 17 residues. In germline, CDR1 is LNHDA, CDR2 SQIVND (reference sequence). The CDR3 coding sequence is TGTGCCAGTAGCAACCGACCGGACAGGGGGCCCCAAGAGACCCAGTCCTTC. Protein product: CASSNRPDRGPQETQSF.